This T cell receptor beta chain was sequenced during a study of shared clonotypes between healthy human individuals. Profiled with immunoSEQ multiplex PCR; TCRdb holds only in-frame clones, not every one. The sample shows around 2,000,000 clones, around 96% of them seen only once. Terminally differentiated effector memory CD45RA+ cells were excluded from the naive CD8 cells, which were CD45RO-negative and positively selected for CCR7. There were no recent acute infections or vaccinations among the donors, who were healthy HIV-negative adults. This clone was detected once. Germline values: CDR1 MNHEY, CDR2 SMNVEV (reference sequence). The CDR3 is 15 residues long. V gave up 3 bases and J gave up 4 bases; unmatched junction bases: 6.

The rearrangement uses TRBV27 and TRBJ2-7; TRBD2 matches at 10 bases. The sequence was obtained from a man between 18 and 35 years old in good health. The specimen sequenced was naive CD8+ T cells sorted from blood. DNA of the CDR3: TGTGCCAGCAGTTTCTCGTCGGGACTAGCGTACGAGCAGTACTTC. Protein sequence: CASSFSSGLAYEQYF.